These 9 T cell receptor beta chains came from one sample sequenced in a study of OX40 agonist ivuxolimab in advanced cancers. Produced via immunoSEQ multiplex PCR; TCRdb's table is partial and in-frame only. The table records 20,000 or so clones, 90% of them present only once. Here the sequenced sample was CD4+ or CD8+ T cells sorted from blood, taken in a trial of the OX40 agonist ivuxolimab. These TCRs come from an adult with an advanced solid tumor such as melanoma, head and neck, liver or kidney cancer.

The V call is TRBV19, the J call TRBJ2-1; 14 positions agree with TRBD2. V shed 3 bases, J shed 8 bases, and the junction held 6 bases outside the gene matches. The CDR3 runs to 16 residues. CDR1 is LNHDA and CDR2 is SQIVND in the germline V gene (reference sequence). The CDR3 DNA reads as TGTGCCAGTAGTATGTCCGGGACTAGCGGGAGCGATGAGCAGTTCTTC. Its translation is CASSMSGTSGSDEQFF.

The chain couples TRBV9 to TRBJ2-1; D call uncertain. The length of the CDR3 is 12 residues. Germline CDR1 SGDLS, CDR2 YYNGEE. The V gene lost 0 bases and the J gene lost 9 bases, with 7 bases spanning the gap. CDR3 residues: CASSVVETEQFF. The CDR3 nucleotides are TGTGCCAGCAGCGTAGTTGAAACTGAGCAGTTCTTC.

This chain connects TRBV6-5 to TRBJ2-7; tentative D call: TRBD1 (6 bases). The V gene's germline CDR1 is MNHEY and CDR2 SVGAGI. Trimming left V 6 bases short and J 5 bases short, with 11 bases between. The CDR3 is 12 residues long. Written as DNA, the CDR3 is TGTGCCAGCAGCAAGGGACAACACGAGCAGTACTTC. As protein: CASSKGQHEQYF.

This clone appeared a single time. The gene calls are TRBV19 and TRBJ1-5; D is uncertain. The length of the CDR3 is 13 residues. Looked up from germline, CDR1 is LNHDA and CDR2 is SQIVND (reference sequence). Trimming took 1 base from V and 2 from J, leaving 3 bases between them. CDR3: CASSIVRNQPQHF. CDR3 nucleotide sequence: TGTGCCAGTAGTATAGTGCGCAATCAGCCCCAGCATTTT.

The chain joins TRBV28 to TRBJ1-2, with D perhaps TRBD1 (5 bases). The CDR3 has 14 amino acids. V was pared by 6 bases and J by 4 bases, with 15 bases between. Germline V lookup: CDR1 MDHEN, CDR2 SYDVKM. Written as DNA, the CDR3 is TGTGCCAGCAGCCCAGGGAGGGTGGGCTATGGCTACACCTTC. Protein product: CASSPGRVGYGYTF.

J is TRBJ2-5 and V is TRBV7-2; 9 bases match TRBD1. Germline loops: CDR1 SGHTA, CDR2 FQGNSA. The trim removed 5 bases at V and 5 bases at J, leaving 6 bases unmatched. This CDR3 has 14 amino acids. This CDR3 reads CASSGGTGSETQYF. The DNA for the CDR3 is TGTGCCAGCAGCGGAGGGACAGGGTCGGAGACCCAGTACTTC.

The chain employs TRBV9 and TRBJ1-5; D is unclear. Trimming took off 4 bases at V and 5 bases at J, with 16 bases between the two ends. The CDR3 contains 15 residues. Germline V gene lookup returns CDR1 SGDLS and CDR2 YYNGEE. CDR3 sequence reads: CASSPDIATHQPQHF. The CDR3 DNA sequence: TGTGCCAGCAGCCCTGACATCGCTACCCATCAGCCCCAGCATTTT. The whole variable domain, filled in from reference TRBV9 and TRBJ1-5, reads DSGVTQTPKHLITATGQRVTLRCSPRSGDLSVYWYQQSLDQGLQFLIQYYNGEERAKGNILERFSAQQFPDLHSELNLSSLELGDSALYFCASSPDIATHQPQHFGDGTRLSIL.

The chain is built from TRBV5-6 and TRBJ2-7; no clear D gene. V lost 4 bases to trimming and J lost 3 bases, with 14 bases between them. The CDR3 consists of 14 residues. In germline, CDR1 is SGHDT, CDR2 YYEEEE. CDR3 bases: TGTGCCAGCAGCAACCTCGGATCCCTCTACGAGCAGTACTTC. Translation: CASSNLGSLYEQYF. The complete variable domain, with remaining parts taken from reference TRBV5-6 and TRBJ2-7, reads DAGVTQSPTHLIKTRGQQVTLRCSPKSGHDTVSWYQQALGQGPQFIFQYYEEEERQRGNFPDRFSGHQFPNYSSELNVNALLLGDSALYLCASSNLGSLYEQYFGPGTRLTVT.

The rearrangement joins TRBV7-9 to TRBJ2-7; 9 positions agree with TRBD1. The CDR3 is 13 amino acids. The junction had 4 bases not matched to a gene; V was cut back by 5 bases and J by 5 bases. Per germline, CDR1 SEHNR and CDR2 FQNEAQ (reference sequence). CDR3 sequence reads: CASSGTGRDEQYF. CDR3 DNA sequence: TGTGCCAGCAGCGGGACAGGGCGGGACGAGCAGTACTTC.